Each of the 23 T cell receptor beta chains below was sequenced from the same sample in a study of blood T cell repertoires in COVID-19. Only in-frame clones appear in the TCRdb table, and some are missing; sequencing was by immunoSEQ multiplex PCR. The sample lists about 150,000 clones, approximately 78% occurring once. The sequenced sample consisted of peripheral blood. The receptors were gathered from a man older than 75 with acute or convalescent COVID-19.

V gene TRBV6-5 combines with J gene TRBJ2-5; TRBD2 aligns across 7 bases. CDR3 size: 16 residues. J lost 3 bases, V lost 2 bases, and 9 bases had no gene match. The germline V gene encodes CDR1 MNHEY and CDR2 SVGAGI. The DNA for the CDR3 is TGTGCCAGCAGTTACGGTCGTCTCGGGGGGAAAGAGACCCAGTACTTC. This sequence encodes CASSYGRLGGKETQYF.

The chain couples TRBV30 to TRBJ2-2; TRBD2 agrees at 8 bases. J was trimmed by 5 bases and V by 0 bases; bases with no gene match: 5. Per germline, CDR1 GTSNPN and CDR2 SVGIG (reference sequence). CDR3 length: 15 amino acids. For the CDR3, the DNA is TGTGCCTGGAGTGTTGCCGGGGGGGGGACCGGGGAGCTGTTTTTT. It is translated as CAWSVAGGGTGELFF.

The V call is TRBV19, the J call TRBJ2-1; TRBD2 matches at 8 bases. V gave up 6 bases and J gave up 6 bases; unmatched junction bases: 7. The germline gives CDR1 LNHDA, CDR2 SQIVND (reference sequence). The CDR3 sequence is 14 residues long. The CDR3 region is CASRSAGGFNEQFF. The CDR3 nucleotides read TGTGCCAGTAGGTCGGCGGGGGGCTTCAATGAGCAGTTCTTC.

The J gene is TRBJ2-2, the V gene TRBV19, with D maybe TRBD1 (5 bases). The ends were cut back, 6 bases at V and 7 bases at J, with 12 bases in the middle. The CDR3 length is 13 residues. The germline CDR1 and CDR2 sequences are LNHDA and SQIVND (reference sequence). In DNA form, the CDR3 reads TGTGCCAGTAGCCTGCAGGGTATCGGGGAGCTGTTTTTT. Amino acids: CASSLQGIGELFF.

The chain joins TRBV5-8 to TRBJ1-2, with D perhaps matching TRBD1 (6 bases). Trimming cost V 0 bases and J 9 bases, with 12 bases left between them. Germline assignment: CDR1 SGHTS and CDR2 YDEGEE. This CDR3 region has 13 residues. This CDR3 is CASSLARQGSYTF. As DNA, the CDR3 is TGTGCCAGCAGCTTGGCGCGGCAGGGGAGCTACACCTTC.

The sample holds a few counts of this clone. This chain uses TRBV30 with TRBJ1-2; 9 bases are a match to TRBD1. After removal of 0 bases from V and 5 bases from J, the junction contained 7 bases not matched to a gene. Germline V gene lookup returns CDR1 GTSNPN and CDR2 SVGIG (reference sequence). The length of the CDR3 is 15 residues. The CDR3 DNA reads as TGTGCCTGGAGTGTGTCCGGGACAGGGCGGTATGGCTACACCTTC. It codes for CAWSVSGTGRYGYTF. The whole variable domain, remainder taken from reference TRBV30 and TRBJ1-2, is SQTIHQWPATLVQPVGSPLSLECTVEGTSNPNLYWYRQAAGRGLQLLFYSVGIGQISSEVPQNLSASRPQDRQFILSSKKLLLSDSGFYLCAWSVSGTGRYGYTFGSGTRLTVV.

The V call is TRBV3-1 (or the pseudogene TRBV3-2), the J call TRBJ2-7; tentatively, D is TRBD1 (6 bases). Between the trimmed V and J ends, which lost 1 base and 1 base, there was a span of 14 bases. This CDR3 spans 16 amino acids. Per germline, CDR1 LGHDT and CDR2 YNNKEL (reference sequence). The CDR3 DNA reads TGTGCCAGCAGCCAAGTACCCACAGGGTGGTCCTACGAGCAGTACTTC. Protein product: CASSQVPTGWSYEQYF.

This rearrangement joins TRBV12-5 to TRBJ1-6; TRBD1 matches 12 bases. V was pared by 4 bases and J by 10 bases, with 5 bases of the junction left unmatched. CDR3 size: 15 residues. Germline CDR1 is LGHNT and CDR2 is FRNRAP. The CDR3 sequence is CASGWGQGAGSPLHF. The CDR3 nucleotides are TGTGCTAGTGGTTGGGGACAGGGGGCAGGCTCACCCCTCCACTTT.

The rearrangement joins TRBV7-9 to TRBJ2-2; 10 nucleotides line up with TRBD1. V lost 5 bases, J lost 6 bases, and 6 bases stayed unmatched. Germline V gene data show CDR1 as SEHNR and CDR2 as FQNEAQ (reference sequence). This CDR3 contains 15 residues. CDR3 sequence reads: CASSPPGQGAGELFF. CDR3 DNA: TGTGCCAGCAGCCCCCCTGGACAGGGGGCCGGGGAGCTGTTTTTT.

The CDR3 DNA is TGTGCCACCAGAGAGACAGGGGGTTACAATGAGCAGTTCTTC. This encodes CATRETGGYNEQFF. J is TRBJ2-1 and V is TRBV15, with TRBD1 identical over 9 bases. This CDR3 is built from 14 residues. Germline V gives CDR1 LNHNV, CDR2 YYDKDF (reference sequence). V was clipped by 6 bases and J by 4 bases; unmatched bases: 4.

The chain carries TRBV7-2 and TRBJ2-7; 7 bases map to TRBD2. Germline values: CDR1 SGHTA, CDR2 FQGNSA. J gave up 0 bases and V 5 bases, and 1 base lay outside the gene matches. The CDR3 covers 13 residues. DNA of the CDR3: TGTGCCAGCAGCACGGGGGGCTCCTACGAGCAGTACTTC. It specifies CASSTGGSYEQYF.

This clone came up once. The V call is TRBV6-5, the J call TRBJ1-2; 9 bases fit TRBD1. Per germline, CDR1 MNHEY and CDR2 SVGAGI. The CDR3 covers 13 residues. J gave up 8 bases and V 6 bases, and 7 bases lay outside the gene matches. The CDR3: CASRQGAVEGYTF. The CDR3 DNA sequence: TGTGCCAGCAGACAGGGGGCTGTGGAGGGCTACACCTTC.

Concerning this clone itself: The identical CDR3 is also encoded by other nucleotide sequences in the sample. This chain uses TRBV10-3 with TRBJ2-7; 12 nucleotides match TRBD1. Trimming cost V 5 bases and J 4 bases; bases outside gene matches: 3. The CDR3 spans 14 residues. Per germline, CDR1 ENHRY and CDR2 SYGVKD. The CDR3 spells CAISPGQGAYEQYF. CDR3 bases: TGTGCCATCAGTCCGGGACAGGGGGCGTACGAGCAGTACTTC.

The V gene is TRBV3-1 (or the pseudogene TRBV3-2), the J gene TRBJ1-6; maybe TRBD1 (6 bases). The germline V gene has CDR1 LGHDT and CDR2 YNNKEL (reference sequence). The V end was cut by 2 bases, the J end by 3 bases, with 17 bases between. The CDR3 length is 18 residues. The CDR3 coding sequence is TGTGCCAGCAGCCAAAGCCCGGGTCCAGGGGACTATAATTCACCCCTCCACTTT. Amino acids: CASSQSPGPGDYNSPLHF.

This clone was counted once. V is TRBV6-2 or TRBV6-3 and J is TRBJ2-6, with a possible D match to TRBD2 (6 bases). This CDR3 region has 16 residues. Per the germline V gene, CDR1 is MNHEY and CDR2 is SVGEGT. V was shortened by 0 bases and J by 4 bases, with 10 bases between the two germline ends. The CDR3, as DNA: TGTGCCAGCAGTTACTCGGCAGGAGGGGGGGCCAACGTCCTGACTTTC. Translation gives CASSYSAGGGANVLTF.

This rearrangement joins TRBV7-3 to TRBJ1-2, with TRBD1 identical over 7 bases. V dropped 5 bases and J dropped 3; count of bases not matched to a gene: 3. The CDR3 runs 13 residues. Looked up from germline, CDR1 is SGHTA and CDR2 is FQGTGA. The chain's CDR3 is CASSQDRDYGYTF. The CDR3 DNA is TGTGCCAGCAGCCAAGACAGGGACTATGGCTACACCTTC.

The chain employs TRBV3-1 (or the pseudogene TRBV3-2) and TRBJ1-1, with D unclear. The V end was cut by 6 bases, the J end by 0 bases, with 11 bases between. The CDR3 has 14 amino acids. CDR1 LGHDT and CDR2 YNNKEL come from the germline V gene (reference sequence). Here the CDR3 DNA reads TGTGCCAGCAGTGACGGAGGGATGAACACTGAAGCTTTCTTT. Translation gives CASSDGGMNTEAFF.

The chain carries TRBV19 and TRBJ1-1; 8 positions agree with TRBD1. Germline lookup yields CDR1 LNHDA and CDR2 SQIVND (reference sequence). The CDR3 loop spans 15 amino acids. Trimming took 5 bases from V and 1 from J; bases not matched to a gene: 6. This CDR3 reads CASSPRTGPNTEAFF. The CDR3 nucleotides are TGTGCCAGTAGTCCCCGGACAGGGCCGAACACTGAAGCTTTCTTT.

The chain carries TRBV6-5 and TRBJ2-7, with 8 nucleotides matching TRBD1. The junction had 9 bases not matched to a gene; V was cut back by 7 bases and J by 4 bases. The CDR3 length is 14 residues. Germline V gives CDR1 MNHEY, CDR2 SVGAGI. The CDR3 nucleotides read TGTGCCAGCAAGTATCGGACAGGGAGTTACGAGCAGTACTTC. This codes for CASKYRTGSYEQYF.

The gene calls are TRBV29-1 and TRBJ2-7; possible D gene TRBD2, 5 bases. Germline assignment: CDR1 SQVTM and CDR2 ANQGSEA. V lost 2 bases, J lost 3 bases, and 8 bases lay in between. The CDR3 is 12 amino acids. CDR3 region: CSVERGGYEQYF. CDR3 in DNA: TGCAGCGTTGAACGGGGTGGCTACGAGCAGTACTTC.

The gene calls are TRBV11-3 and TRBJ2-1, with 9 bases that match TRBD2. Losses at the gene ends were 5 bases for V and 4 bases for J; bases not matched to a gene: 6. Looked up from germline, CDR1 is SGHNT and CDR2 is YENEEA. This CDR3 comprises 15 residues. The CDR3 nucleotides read TGTGCCAGCAGCCCGAGCGGGGGGCGGTACAATGAGCAGTTCTTC. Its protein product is CASSPSGGRYNEQFF.

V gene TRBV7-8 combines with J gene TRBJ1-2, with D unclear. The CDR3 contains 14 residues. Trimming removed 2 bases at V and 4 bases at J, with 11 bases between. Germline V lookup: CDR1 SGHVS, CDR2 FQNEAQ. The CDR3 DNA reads TGTGCCAGCAGCTTACAGAATGCGGTCTATGGCTACACCTTC. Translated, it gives CASSLQNAVYGYTF.

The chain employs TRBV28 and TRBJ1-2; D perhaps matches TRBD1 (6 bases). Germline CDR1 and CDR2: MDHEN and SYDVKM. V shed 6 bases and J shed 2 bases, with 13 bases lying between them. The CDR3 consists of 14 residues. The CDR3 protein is CASRSGALNYGYTF. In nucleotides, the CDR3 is TGTGCCAGCAGATCAGGGGCATTAAACTATGGCTACACCTTC.